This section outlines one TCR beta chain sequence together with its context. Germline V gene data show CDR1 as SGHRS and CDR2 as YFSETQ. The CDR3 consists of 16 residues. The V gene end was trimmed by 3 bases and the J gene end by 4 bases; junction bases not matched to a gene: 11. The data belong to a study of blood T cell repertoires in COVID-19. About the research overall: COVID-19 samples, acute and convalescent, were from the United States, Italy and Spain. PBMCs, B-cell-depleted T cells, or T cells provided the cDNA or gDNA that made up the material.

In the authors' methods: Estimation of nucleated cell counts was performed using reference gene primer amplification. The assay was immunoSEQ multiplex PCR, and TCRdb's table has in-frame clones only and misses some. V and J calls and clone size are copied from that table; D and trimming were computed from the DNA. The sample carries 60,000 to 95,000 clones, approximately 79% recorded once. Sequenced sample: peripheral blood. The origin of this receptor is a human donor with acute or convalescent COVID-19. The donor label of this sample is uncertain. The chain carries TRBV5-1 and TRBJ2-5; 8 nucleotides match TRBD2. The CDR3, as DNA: TGCGCCAGCAGCTGGTCCCCTGCGGGGGGATTAGAGACCCAGTACTTC. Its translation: CASSWSPAGGLETQYF.